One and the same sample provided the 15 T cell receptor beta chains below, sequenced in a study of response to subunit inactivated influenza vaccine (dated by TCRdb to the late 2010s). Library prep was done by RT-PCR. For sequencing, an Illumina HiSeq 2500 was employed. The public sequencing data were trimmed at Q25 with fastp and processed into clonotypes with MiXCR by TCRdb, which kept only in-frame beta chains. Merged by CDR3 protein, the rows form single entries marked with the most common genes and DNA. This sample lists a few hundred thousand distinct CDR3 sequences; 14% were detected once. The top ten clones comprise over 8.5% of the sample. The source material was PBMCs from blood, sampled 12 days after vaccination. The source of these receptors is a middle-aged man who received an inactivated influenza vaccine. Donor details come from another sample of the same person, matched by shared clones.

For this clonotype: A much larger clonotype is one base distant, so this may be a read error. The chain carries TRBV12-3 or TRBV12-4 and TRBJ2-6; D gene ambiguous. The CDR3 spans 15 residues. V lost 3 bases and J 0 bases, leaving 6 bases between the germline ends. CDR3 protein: CASSLNISGANVLTF. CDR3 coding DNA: TGTGCCAGCAGTTTGAACATCTCTGGGGCCAACGTCCTGACTTTC.

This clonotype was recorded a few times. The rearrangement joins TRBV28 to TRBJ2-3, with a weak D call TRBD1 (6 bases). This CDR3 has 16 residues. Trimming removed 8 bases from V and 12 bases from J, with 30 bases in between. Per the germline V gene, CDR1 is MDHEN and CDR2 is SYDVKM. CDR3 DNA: TGTGCCAGCGAAAGTAAGGGGGAACGGACGGGGTCACATCAGTATTTT. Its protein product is CASESKGERTGSHQYF.

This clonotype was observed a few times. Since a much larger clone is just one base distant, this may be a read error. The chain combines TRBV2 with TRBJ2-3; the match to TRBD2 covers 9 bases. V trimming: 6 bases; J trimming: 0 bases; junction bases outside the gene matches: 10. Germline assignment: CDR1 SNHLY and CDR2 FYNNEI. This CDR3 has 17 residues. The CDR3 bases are TGTGCCAGCAGAAGCCTAGCGGGAATGGGGAGCACAGATACGCAGTATTTT. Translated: CASRSLAGMGSTDTQYF.

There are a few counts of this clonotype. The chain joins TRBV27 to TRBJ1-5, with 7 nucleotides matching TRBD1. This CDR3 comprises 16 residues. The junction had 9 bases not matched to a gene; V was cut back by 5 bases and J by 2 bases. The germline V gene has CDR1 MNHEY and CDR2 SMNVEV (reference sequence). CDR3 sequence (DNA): TGTGCCAGCAGTGAGCAAACAGGGGACGGCAATCAGCCCCAGCATTTT. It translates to CASSEQTGDGNQPQHF.

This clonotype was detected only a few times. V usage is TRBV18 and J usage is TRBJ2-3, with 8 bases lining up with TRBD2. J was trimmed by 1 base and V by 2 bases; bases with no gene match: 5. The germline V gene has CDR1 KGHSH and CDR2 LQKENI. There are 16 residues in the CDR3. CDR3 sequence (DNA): TGTGCCAGCTCACCAAATTCGCGGGGGGGCACAGATACGCAGTATTTT. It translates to CASSPNSRGGTDTQYF.

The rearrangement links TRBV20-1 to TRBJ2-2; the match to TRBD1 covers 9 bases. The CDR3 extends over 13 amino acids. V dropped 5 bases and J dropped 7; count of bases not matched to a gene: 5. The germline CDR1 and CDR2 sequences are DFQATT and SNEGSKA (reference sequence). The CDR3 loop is CSAWTGEDGELFF. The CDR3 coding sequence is TGCAGTGCTTGGACAGGGGAAGACGGGGAGCTGTTTTTT.

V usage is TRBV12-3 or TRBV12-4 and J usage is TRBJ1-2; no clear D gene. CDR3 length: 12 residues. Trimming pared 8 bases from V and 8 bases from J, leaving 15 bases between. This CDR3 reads CASRITSSGYTF. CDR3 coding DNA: TGTGCCAGCCGCATAACTTCTAGCGGCTACACCTTC.

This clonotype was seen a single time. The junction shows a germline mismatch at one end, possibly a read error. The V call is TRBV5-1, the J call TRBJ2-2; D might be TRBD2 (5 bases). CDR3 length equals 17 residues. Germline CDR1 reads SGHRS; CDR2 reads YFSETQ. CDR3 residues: CASSLASGNANTGELLF. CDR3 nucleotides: TGCGCCAGCAGCTTGGCCTCGGGAAATGCGAACACCGGGGAGCTGCTTTTT.

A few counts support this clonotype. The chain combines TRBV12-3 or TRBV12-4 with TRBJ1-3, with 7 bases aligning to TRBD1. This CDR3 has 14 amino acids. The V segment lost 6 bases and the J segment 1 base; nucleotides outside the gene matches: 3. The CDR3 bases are TGTGCCAGCAGGGCGACAGGGTCTGGAAACACCATATATTTT. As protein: CASRATGSGNTIYF.

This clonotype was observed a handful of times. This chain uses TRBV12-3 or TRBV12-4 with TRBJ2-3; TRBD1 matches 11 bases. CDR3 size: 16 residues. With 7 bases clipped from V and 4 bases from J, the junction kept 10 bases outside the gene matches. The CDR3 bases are TGTGCCAGCACCCAGGGGGGACAGGGGGTTGCAGATACGCAGTATTTT. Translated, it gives CASTQGGQGVADTQYF.

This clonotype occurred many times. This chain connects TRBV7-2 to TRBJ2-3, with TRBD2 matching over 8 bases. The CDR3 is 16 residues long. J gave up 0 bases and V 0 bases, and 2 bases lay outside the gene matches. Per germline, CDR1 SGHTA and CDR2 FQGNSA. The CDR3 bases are TGTGCCAGCAGCTTAGCCGCTAGCGGGAGCACAGATACGCAGTATTTT. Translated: CASSLAASGSTDTQYF.

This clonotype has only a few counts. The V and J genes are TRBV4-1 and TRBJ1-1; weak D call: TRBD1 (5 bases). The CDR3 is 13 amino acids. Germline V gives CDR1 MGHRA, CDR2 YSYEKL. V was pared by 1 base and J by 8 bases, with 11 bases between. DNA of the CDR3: TGCGCCAGCAGCCAAGTGGGGGACCTCGAAGCTTTCTTT. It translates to CASSQVGDLEAFF.

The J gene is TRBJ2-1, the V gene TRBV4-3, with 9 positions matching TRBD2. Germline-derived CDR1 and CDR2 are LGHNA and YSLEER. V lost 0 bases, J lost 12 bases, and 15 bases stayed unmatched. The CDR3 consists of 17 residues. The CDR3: CASSQESQAGGPFRQFF. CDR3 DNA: TGCGCCAGCAGCCAAGAGTCTCAGGCGGGAGGGCCGTTTCGGCAGTTCTTC.

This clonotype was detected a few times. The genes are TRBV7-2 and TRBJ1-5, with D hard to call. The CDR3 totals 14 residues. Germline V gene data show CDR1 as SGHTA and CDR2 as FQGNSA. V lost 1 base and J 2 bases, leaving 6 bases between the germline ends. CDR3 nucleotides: TGTGCCAGCAGCTTAGTTAGGGGCAATCAGCCCCAGCATTTT. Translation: CASSLVRGNQPQHF. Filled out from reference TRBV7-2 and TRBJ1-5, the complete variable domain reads GAGVSQSPSNKVTEKGKDVELRCDPISGHTALYWYRQSLGQGLEFLIYFQGNSAPDKSGLPSDRFSAERTGGSVSTLTIQRTQQEDSAVYLCASSLVRGNQPQHFGDGTRLSIL.

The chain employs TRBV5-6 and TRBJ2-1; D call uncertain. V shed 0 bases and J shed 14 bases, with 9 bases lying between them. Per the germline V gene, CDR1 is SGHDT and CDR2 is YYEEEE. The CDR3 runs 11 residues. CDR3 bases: TGTGCCAGCAGCTTGGAGAGGAAGGAGTTCTTC. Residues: CASSLERKEFF.